This paragraph reports one T cell receptor beta chain. No antigen is known for it. Per-nucleotide qualities are absent, and no much larger clonotype sits a single base away. Library preparation was by PCR. The sample was run on an Illumina HiSeq 2500. Molecular barcoding was employed in the preparation of TCR libraries, with unique molecular identifiers being used to normalize TCRbeta repertoire quantification. TCRdb reprocessed the public reads (quality trimming at Q25 with fastp, clone calling with MiXCR) and kept in-frame beta chains. Entries are consolidated by CDR3 protein sequence, retaining the most common genes and DNA. This sample has approximately 350,000 distinct CDR3 sequences in its table, and around 15% of those were observed once. The ten largest make up around two fifths of the sample. In light of the paper, this sample's treatment or condition label describes: allogeneic hematopoietic cell transplantation with graft depleted of TCRalphabeta T cells and CD19 B cells. The children who served as transplant recipients had been given grafts of TCRalphabeta/CD19-depleted allogeneic hematopoietic cells.

The sample originates from a study of T-cell reconstitution after alpha-beta-depleted transplantation in children listed by TCRdb under 2016. Concerning the study at large: T-cell immune reconstitution after TCRalphabeta/CD19-depleted allogeneic hematopoietic cell transplantation in children was quantitatively tracked in the study by means of TCR repertoire profiling. What the study reported, not specific to this receptor: The high TCRbeta diversity at day 60 in some patients was ascribed to recipient T cells and intrathymic progenitors that had survived conditioning. Over subsequent months, a decline in hyperexpanded clone frequencies was noted, and after one year, T-cell counts and TCRbeta diversity were mostly ascribed to newly produced T cells. The apparently early recovery of alphabetaT-cell counts about two months after transplant reportedly depended on only several hundred rapidly expanded clones that came from non-depleted graft cells.

Via the germline V gene, CDR1 is SGDLS and CDR2 YYNGEE. From cysteine to phenylalanine, the CDR3 is 15 amino acids long. CDR3 DNA is the only sequence kept; it has 45 bases, read in frame from the first base. Between the V and J ends, shortened by 4 bases and 0 bases respectively, the junction contains 11 bases. The V and J genes are TRBV9 and TRBJ2-1; perhaps TRBD2 is the D gene, with 6 bases matching. The source is a male patient between 2 and 10 years old who had a stem cell transplant for acute lymphoblastic leukemia, so the T cells may come from the graft donor. The sample was PBMCs, mostly from graft donor cells, taken 360 days after TCRalphabeta/CD19-depleted stem cell transplant. The sequenced DNA: TGTGCCAGCAGCCCGGGGGTCCGCTCCTACAATGAGCAGTTCTTC. This sequence encodes CASSPGVRSYNEQFF.